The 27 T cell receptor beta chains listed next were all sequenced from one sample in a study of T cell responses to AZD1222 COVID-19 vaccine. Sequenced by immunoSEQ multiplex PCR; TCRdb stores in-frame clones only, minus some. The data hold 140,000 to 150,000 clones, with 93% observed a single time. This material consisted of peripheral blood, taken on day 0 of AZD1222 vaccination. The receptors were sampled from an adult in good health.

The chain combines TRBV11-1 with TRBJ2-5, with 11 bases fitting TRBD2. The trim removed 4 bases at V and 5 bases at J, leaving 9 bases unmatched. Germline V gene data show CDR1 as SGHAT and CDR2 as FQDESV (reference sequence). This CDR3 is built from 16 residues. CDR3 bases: TGTGCCAGCAGCTCTCAGTTCGGGACTAGCGGTGAGACCCAGTACTTC. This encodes CASSSQFGTSGETQYF.

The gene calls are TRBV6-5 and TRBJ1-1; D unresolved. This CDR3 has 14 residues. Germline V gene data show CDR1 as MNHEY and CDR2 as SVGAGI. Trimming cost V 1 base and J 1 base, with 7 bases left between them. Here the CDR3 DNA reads TGTGCCAGCAGTTACTTGAGAAGGAACACTGAAGCTTTCTTT. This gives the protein CASSYLRRNTEAFF.

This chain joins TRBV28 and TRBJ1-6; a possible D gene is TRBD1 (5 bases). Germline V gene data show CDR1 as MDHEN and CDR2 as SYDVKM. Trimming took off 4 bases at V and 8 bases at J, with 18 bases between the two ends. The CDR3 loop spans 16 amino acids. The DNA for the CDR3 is TGTGCCAGCAGTTCCCAATCCGGGAGGGGTTATTCACCCCTCCACTTT. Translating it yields CASSSQSGRGYSPLHF.

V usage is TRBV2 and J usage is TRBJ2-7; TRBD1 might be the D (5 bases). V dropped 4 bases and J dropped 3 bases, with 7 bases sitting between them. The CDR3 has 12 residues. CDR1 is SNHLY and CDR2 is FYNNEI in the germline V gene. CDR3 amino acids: CASSVRGYEQYF. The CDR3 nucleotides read TGTGCCAGCAGTGTAAGGGGCTACGAGCAGTACTTC.

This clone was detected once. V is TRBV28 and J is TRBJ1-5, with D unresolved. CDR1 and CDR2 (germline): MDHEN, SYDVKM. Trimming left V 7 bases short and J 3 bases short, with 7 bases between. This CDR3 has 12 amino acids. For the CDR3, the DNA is TGTGCCAGCACCTTGCCCAATCAGCCCCAGCATTTT. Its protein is CASTLPNQPQHF.

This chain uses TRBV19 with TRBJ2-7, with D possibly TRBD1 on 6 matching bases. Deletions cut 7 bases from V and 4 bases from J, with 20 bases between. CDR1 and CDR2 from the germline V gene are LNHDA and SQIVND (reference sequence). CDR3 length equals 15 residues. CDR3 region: CASTKGDIGIYEQYF. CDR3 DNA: TGTGCCAGTACCAAGGGGGACATCGGGATTTACGAGCAGTACTTC.

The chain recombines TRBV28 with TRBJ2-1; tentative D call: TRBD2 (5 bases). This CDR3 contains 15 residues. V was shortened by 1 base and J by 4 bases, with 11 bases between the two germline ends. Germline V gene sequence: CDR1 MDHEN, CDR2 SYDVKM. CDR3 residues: CASSLYLAVYNEQFF. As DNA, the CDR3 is TGTGCCAGCAGTTTATACCTAGCCGTGTACAATGAGCAGTTCTTC.

The CDR3 nucleotides are TGTGCCAGCAGCTACCAGAGTCTCAATGAGCAGTTCTTC. Protein product: CASSYQSLNEQFF. The V call is TRBV11-1, the J call TRBJ2-1, with D uncertain. With 4 bases removed from V and 6 bases from J, the gap between germline ends came to 10 bases. The CDR3 is made up of 13 amino acids. Per the germline V gene, CDR1 is SGHAT and CDR2 is FQDESV (reference sequence).

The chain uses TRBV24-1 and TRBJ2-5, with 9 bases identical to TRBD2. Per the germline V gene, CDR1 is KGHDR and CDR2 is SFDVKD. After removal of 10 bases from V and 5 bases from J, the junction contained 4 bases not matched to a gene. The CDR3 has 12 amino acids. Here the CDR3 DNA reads TGTGCCACTAGCGGGAGATTCGAGACCCAGTACTTC. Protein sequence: CATSGRFETQYF.

The DNA of the CDR3 is TGTGCCAGCAGCTTAGGGTCGTACGGGCAAGCTTTCTTT. Amino acids: CASSLGSYGQAFF. The genes are TRBV7-8 and TRBJ1-1, with unresolved D. V lost 1 base, J lost 9 bases, and 12 bases lay in between. The CDR3 length is 13 residues. Germline values: CDR1 SGHVS, CDR2 FQNEAQ.

CDR3 sequence (DNA): TGTGCCAGCAGCGTCGGGGGACAGGCTACCTACGAGCAGTACTTC. It encodes CASSVGGQATYEQYF. This chain connects TRBV5-4 to TRBJ2-7; TRBD1 matches 8 bases. The V segment lost 4 bases and the J segment 2 bases; nucleotides outside the gene matches: 8. CDR3 length: 15 amino acids. CDR1 is SGHNT and CDR2 is YYREEE in the germline V gene (reference sequence). The full variable domain, its missing parts supplied by reference TRBV5-4 and TRBJ2-7, is ETGVTQSPTHLIKTRGQQVTLRCSSQSGHNTVSWYQQALGQGPQFIFQYYREEENGRGNFPPRFSGLQFPNYSSELNVNALELDDSALYLCASSVGGQATYEQYFGPGTRLTVT.

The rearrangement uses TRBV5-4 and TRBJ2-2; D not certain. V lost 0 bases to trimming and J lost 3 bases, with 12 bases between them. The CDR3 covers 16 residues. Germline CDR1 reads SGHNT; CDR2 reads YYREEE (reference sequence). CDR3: CASSLGAIWYTGELFF. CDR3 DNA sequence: TGTGCCAGCAGCTTGGGAGCAATCTGGTACACCGGGGAGCTGTTTTTT.

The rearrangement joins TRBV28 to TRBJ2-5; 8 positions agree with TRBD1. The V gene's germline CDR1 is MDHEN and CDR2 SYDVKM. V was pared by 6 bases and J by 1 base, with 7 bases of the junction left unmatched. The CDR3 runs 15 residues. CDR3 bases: TGTGCCAGCAGCCTTGGACAGGGTCTCCAAGAGACCCAGTACTTC. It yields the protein CASSLGQGLQETQYF. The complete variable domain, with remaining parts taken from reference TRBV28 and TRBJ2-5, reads DVKVTQSSRYLVKRTGEKVFLECVQDMDHENMFWYRQDPGLGLRLIYFSYDVKMKEKGDIPEGYSVSREKKERFSLILESASTNQTSMYLCASSLGQGLQETQYFGPGTRLLVL.

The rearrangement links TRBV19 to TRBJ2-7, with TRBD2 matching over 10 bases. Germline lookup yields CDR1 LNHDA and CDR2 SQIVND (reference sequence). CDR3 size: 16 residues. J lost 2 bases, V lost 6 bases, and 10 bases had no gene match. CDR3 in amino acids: CASRTSGISHTYEQYF. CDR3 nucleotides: TGTGCCAGTAGAACTAGCGGGATCAGCCATACCTACGAGCAGTACTTC.

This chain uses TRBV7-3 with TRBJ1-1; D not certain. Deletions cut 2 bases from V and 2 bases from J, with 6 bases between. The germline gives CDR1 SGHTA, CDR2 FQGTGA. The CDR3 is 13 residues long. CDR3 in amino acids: CASSLFGNTEAFF. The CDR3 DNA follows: TGTGCCAGCAGCTTATTCGGAAACACTGAAGCTTTCTTT.

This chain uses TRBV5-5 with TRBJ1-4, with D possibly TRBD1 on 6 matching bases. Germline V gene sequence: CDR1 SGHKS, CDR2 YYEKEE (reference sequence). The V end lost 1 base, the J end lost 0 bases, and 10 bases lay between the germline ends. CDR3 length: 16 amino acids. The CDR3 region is CASSLRGQATNEKLFF. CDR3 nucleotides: TGTGCCAGCAGCTTGAGGGGACAAGCAACTAATGAAAAACTGTTTTTT.

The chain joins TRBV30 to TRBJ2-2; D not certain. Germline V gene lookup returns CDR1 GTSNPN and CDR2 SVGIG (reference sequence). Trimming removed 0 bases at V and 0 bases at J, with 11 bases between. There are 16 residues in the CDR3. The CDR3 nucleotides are TGTGCCTGGAGTGTACTACGAGTAGCGAACACCGGGGAGCTGTTTTTT. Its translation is CAWSVLRVANTGELFF. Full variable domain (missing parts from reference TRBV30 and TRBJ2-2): SQTIHQWPATLVQPVGSPLSLECTVEGTSNPNLYWYRQAAGRGLQLLFYSVGIGQISSEVPQNLSASRPQDRQFILSSKKLLLSDSGFYLCAWSVLRVANTGELFFGEGSRLTVL.

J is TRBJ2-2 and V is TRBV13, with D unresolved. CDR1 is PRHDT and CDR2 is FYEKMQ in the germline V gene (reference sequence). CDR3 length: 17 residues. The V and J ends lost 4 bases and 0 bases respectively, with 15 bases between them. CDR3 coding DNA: TGTGCCAGCAGCTCTAGGGTCCGGCGGCCGAACACCGGGGAGCTGTTTTTT. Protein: CASSSRVRRPNTGELFF.

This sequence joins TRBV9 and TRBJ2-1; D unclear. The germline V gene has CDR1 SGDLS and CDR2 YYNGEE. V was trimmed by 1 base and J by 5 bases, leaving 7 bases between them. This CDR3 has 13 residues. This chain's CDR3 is CASSVLVHNEQFF. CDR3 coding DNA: TGTGCCAGCAGCGTATTGGTACACAATGAGCAGTTCTTC.

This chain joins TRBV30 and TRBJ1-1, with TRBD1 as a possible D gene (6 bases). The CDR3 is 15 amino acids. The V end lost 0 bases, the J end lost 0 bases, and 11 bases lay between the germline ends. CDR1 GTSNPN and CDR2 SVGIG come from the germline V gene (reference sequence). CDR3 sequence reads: CAWSVRYRVNTEAFF. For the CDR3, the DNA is TGTGCCTGGAGTGTACGGTACAGGGTGAACACTGAAGCTTTCTTT.

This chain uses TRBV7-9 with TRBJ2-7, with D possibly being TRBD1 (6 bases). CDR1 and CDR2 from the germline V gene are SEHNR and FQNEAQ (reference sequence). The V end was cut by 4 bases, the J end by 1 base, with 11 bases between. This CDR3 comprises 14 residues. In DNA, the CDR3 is TGTGCCAGCAGCTCCGCCGGACAGTCCTACGAGCAGTACTTC. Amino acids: CASSSAGQSYEQYF.

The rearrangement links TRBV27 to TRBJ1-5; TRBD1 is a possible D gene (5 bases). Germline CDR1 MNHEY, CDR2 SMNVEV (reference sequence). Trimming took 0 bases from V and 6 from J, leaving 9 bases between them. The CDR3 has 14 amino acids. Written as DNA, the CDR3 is TGTGCCAGCAGTTTATCGAGGGGAGGTCAGCCCCAGCATTTT. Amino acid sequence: CASSLSRGGQPQHF.

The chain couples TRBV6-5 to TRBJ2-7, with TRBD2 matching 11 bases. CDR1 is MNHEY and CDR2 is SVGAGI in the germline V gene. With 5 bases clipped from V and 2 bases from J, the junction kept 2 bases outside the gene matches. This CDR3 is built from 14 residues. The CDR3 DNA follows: TGTGCCAGCAGTCGACTAGCGGGAACCTACGAGCAGTACTTC. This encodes CASSRLAGTYEQYF.

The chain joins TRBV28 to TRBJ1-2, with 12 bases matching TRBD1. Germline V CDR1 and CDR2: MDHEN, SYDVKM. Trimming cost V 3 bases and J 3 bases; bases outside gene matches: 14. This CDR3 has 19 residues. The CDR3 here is CASSFYLRDRGLLDYGYTF. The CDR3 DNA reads TGTGCCAGCAGTTTCTACCTCCGGGACAGGGGGCTTCTTGACTATGGCTACACCTTC.

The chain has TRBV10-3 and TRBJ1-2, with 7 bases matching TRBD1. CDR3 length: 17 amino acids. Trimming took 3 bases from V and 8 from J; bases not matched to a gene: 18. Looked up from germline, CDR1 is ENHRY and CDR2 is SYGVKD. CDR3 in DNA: TGTGCCATCAGTGACTACGATATGGCACAGGGGAGCGGAGGCTACACCTTC. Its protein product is CAISDYDMAQGSGGYTF.

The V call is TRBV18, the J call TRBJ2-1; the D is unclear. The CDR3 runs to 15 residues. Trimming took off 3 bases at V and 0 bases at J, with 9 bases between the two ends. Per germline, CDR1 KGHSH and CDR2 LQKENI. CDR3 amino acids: CASSPSVSSYNEQFF. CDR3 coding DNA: TGTGCCAGCTCACCCTCGGTGAGCTCCTACAATGAGCAGTTCTTC.

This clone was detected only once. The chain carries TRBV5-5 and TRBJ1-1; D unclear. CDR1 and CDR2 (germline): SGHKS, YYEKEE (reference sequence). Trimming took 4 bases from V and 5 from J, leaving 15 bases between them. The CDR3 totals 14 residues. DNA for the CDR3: TGTGCCAGCAGCCCTACAGAGGCGGTTACTGAAGCTTTCTTT. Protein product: CASSPTEAVTEAFF. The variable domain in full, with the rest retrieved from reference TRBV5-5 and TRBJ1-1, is DAGVTQSPTHLIKTRGQQVTLRCSPISGHKSVSWYQQVLGQGPQFIFQYYEKEERGRGNFPDRFSARQFPNYSSELNVNALLLGDSALYLCASSPTEAVTEAFFGQGTRLTVV.